This TCR beta chain was recorded in a study of early T cells in non-severe SARS-CoV-2 infection (dated by TCRdb to 2020 to 2023). For the study in its entirety: TCR sequencing used bulk RNA from unsorted whole blood, so alpha and beta chains could not be paired.

This was a case-control study nested in a cohort of healthcare workers in London, UK, who had nasopharyngeal swab PCR tests and blood samples taken every week. Between 23 and 31 March 2020, the week of the UK lockdown, healthcare workers were enrolled and then followed up weekly for as long as 16 weeks. Beyond this particular receptor, the publication reports: VDJdb matching was skewed toward anti-spike CD8 responses, so virus-specific expansions were likely underestimated and private and CD4 specificities were missed.

Libraries came from 5' RACE. The listed sequencing device is NextSeq 500. Unique molecular identifiers were attached to individual cDNA molecules in the TCR library protocol so that sequencing error and PCR bias could be corrected. Both TCR alpha and beta chains were sequenced, and tight co-correlation was observed between alpha and beta sequence abundances in each sample. Per the original workflow: Decombinator V4 was used to perform V gene, J gene and CDR3 annotation of TCR sequences. TCRs were defined as expanded if a significant change between any two time points was detected under a Poisson model with p below 0.0001. TCR abundances were normalised to the total number of TCRs sequenced per sample and expressed as counts per million. MAIT TCRs were defined by TRAV1-2 paired with TRAJ12, TRAJ20 or TRAJ33, and iNKT TCRs by TRAV10 paired with TRAJ18. A search of VDJdb, accessed on 1 November 2021, was run for TCRs annotated to CMV, EBV and SARS-CoV-2, with TCRs annotated for multiple antigens excluded. Using fastp at Q25 and MiXCR, TCRdb reprocessed the public reads and kept productive beta chains. Rows matching on CDR3 protein sequence are summarized as one entry with the most common DNA and genes. In this record, the V and J calls reflect TCRdb's handling and not the investigators' own analysis. The table for this sample lists around 32,000 distinct CDR3 sequences; around 5.7% of them were counted only once. The ten largest clonotypes hold 5.5% to 7.5% of the sample.

V lost 0 bases and J lost 1 base; the stretch between them is 10 bases long. From the germline V gene (reference sequence), CDR1 is LNHNV and CDR2 is YYDKDF. Spanning cysteine to phenylalanine, the CDR3 consists of 16 amino acids. The retained sequence is limited to the CDR3, 48 bases, with the frame set at the first base. This clonotype was counted a few times. The specificity of this receptor is unknown. Base qualities are not provided; no much larger clone lies one nucleotide away. The sequencing input was whole blood. The rearranged chain carries TRBV15 and TRBJ2-1, with the D gene not confidently named. This sequence was found in an adult who was a healthcare worker with PCR-confirmed SARS-CoV-2 infection or an uninfected control (not recorded which). DNA sequence: TGTGCCACCAGCAGAGACTCAAGGGTATCCTACAATGAGCAGTTCTTC. The resulting protein is CATSRDSRVSYNEQFF.